This entry concerns a single TCR beta chain. Its antigen is currently unknown. This record comes from a study of T cell repertoires in cytomegalovirus infection. Background on the study: It was the public TCR beta signatures that indicated both CMV infection and matching HLA type. Study outcomes and limitations: Accumulated public TCR beta family frequency recognized individuals carrying CMV together with the relevant HLA. HLA-C-restricted, CMV-specific TCR beta clonotypes were dominant ex vivo.

TCRdb itself ran the reads through MiXCR, one entry per CDR3 protein. The table includes approximately 100,000 distinct CDR3 sequences, about 22% detected once. This CDR3 contains 16 residues. The V end lost 0 bases, the J end lost 2 bases, and 14 bases lay between the germline ends. The germline gives CDR1 DFQATT, CDR2 SNEGSKA (reference sequence). The sequence was collected from a human donor in good health (CMV status not recorded). Some clones in this sample may be carry-over from other donors' samples. The sequenced sample consisted of CD8+ T cells from PBMCs. The chain recombines TRBV20-1 with TRBJ1-5; D is uncertain. The CDR3: CSAREEGLSGNQPQHF. In DNA, the CDR3 is TGCAGTGCTAGAGAGGAGGGCCTATCAGGCAATCAGCCCCAGCATTTT.